The clone carrying this TCR beta chain turned up a few times. Its antigen is not known. This sample is part of a study of OX40 agonist ivuxolimab in advanced cancers. Findings of the study overall: Researchers report that CD8+ T cells had, on average, more expanded clones than CD4+. It was also the case that some nonresponders had low normalized T-cell clonal expansion.

Patients were excluded for autoimmune disease history or systemic immunosuppression. Generated by immunoSEQ multiplex PCR, the TCRdb table keeps only in-frame clones and is missing some. The sample carries about 84,000 clones, roughly 84% recorded once. The germline CDR1 and CDR2 sequences are MNHNY and SVGAGI (reference sequence). V dropped 8 bases and J dropped 9 bases, with 17 bases sitting between them. The length of the CDR3 is 13 residues. The V call is TRBV6-6, the J call TRBJ1-5; no clear D gene. This receptor was identified in an adult with an advanced solid tumor such as melanoma, head and neck, liver or kidney cancer. Sequencing was performed on CD4+ or CD8+ T cells sorted from blood, taken in a trial of the OX40 agonist ivuxolimab. In DNA, the CDR3 is TGTGCCAGCGAGGAGGGAGGCCGGGGGCCCCAGCATTTT. This sequence encodes CASEEGGRGPQHF.